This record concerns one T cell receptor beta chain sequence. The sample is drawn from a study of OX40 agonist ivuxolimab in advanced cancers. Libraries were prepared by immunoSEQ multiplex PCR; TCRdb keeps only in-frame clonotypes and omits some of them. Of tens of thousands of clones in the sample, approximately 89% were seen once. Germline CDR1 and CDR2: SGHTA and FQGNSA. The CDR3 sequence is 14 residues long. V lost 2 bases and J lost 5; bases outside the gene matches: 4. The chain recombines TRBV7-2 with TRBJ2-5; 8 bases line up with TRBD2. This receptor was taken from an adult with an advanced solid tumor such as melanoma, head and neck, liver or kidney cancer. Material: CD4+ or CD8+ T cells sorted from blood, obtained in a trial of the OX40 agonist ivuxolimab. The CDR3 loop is CASSLTSGRETQYF. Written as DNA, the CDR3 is TGTGCCAGCAGCTTAACTAGCGGACGCGAGACCCAGTACTTC.